Below, one TCR beta chain is given with its context. Its target is unknown. Per the germline V gene, CDR1 is MDHEN and CDR2 is SYDVKM. The V and J ends lost 2 bases and 1 base respectively, with 11 bases between them. The CDR3 consists of 16 residues. The sample comes from a study of PD-1 blockade in classical Hodgkin lymphoma. Measured with immunoSEQ multiplex PCR; TCRdb has only the in-frame clones, and not every one. This sample has around 36,000 clones; around nine tenths occur once, and the top ten carry around 0.25%. Brentuximab vedotin exposure varied, and every patient relapsed after autologous stem cell transplantation. By magnetic negative selection, CD4+ T cells were purified from thawed PBMCs. Whole-study results and caveats: Those achieving complete response showed baseline diversity like newly diagnosed patients. With CD4+ cells, TCR diversity rose significantly by C4D1, but not with CD8+ cells. Possibly reflecting disease activity or prior therapy, repertoire differences have causes that remain undefined.

The source material was CD4+ T cells from blood, sampled at baseline. The TCR sequence derives from a human donor with classical Hodgkin lymphoma. The rearrangement uses TRBV28 and TRBJ2-2, with a possible D match to TRBD1 (6 bases). In DNA, the CDR3 is TGTGCCAGCAGTTTAGTGGGGGCGGGGAACACCGGGGAGCTGTTTTTT. Amino acid sequence: CASSLVGAGNTGELFF.